Included here is one TCR beta chain sequence, with context. RNA in amounts of roughly 0.5 to 1 ug was reverse transcribed with random hexamers. One entry per CDR3 protein results from TCRdb running MiXCR on the immunoSEQ multiplex PCR reads. The sample holds over 150,000 distinct CDR3 sequences, just under 95% seen once. V lost 6 bases and J lost 6; bases outside the gene matches: 9. The germline V gene has CDR1 MDHEN and CDR2 SYDVKM. CDR3 length: 15 residues. The data are from a study of CD8 T cells in Susac syndrome. It was negative isolation that provided the CD8+ and CD4+ T cells, whereas TEMRA cells were enriched by FACS.

This receptor was obtained from a human donor with Susac syndrome. The source material was CD4+ T cells from PBMCs. The rearrangement links TRBV28 to TRBJ2-1; 9 bases match TRBD1. CDR3 loop: CASSPGQGAINEQFF. CDR3 nucleotide sequence: TGTGCCAGCAGCCCGGGACAGGGCGCAATCAATGAGCAGTTCTTC.